This T cell receptor beta chain derives from a study of blood T cells in healthy people across ages. Regarding the study as a whole: TCR beta diversity per million T cells fell roughly linearly with age.

CDR3 size: 19 residues. The germline CDR1 and CDR2 sequences are DFQATT and SNEGSKA (reference sequence). V dropped 3 bases and J dropped 2 bases, with 23 bases sitting between them. Primers used in a second PCR of about 7 to 12 cycles were a sample-barcoded 5' primer and a J-beta primer mix. TCRdb passed the 5' RACE reads through MiXCR, listing each CDR3 protein once. This sample carries roughly 680,000 distinct CDR3 sequences, 40% to 65% of them seen once, and the ten largest clones take about 14%. On this clonotype: Its matching antigen is unknown.

PBMCs, at least 6 million per sample, were isolated. What was sequenced was blood. The origin of this receptor is an elderly woman in good health. V and J are TRBV20-1 and TRBJ2-6, with no clear D. CDR3 DNA sequence: TGCAGTGCTAGTATTAGTGCGGCTCGCAAGGTTACTGGGGCCAACGTCCTGACTTTC. This encodes CSASISAARKVTGANVLTF.